This TCR beta chain is drawn from a study of identical twins. Findings of the study overall: Invariant MAIT and iNKT cells could partly confound zero-insertion analyses.

TCRdb passed the 5' RACE reads through MiXCR, listing each CDR3 protein once. Of 250,000 to 350,000 distinct CDR3 sequences listed, less than 9% were seen once; the top ten hold less than 2.5%. A note on this clonotype: No antigen is known for it.

This CDR3 is built from 17 residues. Trimming took 0 bases from V and 6 from J, leaving 21 bases between them. Germline-derived CDR1 and CDR2 are SGHDN and FVKESK. This same sample was also taken into another study, of yellow fever vaccine responses in identical twins.

The sequencing sample was made of memory (CD45RO+) T cells sorted from blood. The chain combines TRBV14 with TRBJ2-7; the D gene is possibly TRBD1 (6 bases). The TCR originated in a woman under 30 in good health. The CDR3 region has the DNA TGTGCCAGCAGCCAAGAGGGGGCCGGGACCACTCGGGGCGAGCAGTACTTC. Translated: CASSQEGAGTTRGEQYF.